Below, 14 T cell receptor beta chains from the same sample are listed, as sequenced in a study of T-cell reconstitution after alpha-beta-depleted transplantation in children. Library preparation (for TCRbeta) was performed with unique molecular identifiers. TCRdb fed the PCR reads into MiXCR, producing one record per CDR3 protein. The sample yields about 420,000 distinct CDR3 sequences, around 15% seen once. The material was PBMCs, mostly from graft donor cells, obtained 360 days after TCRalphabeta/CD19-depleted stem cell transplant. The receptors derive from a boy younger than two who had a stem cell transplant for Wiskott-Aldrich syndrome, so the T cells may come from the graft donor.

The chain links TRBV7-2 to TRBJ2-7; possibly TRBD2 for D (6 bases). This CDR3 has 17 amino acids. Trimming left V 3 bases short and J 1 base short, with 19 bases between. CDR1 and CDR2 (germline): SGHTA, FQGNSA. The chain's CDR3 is CASSFVTVAGQSYEQYF. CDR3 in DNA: TGTGCCAGCAGCTTTGTGACGGTGGCGGGGCAATCCTACGAGCAGTACTTC.

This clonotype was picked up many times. The CDR3 sequence: CASSLAGQGVETQYF. The CDR3 region has the DNA TGCGCCAGCAGCTTGGCGGGACAGGGTGTAGAGACCCAGTACTTC. J is TRBJ2-5 and V is TRBV5-1, with TRBD1 matching 9 bases. V lost 0 bases to trimming and J lost 4 bases; unmatched junction nucleotides: 4. Looked up from germline, CDR1 is SGHRS and CDR2 is YFSETQ. The CDR3 is 15 residues long. The whole variable domain, filled in from reference TRBV5-1 and TRBJ2-5, reads KAGVTQTPRYLIKTRGQQVTLSCSPISGHRSVSWYQQTPGQGLQFLFEYFSETQRNKGNFPGRFSGRQFSNSRSEMNVSTLELGDSALYLCASSLAGQGVETQYFGPGTRLLVL.

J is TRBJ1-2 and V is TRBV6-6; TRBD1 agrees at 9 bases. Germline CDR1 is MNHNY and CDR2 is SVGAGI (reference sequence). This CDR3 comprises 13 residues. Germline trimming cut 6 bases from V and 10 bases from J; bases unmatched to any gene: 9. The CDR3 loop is CASSLMDRGDYTF. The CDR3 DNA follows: TGTGCCAGCAGCCTCATGGACAGGGGAGACTACACCTTC.

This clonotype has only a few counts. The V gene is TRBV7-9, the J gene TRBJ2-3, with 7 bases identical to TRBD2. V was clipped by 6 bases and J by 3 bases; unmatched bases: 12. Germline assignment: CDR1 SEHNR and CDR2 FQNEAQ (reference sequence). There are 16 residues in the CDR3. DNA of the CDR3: TGTGCCAGCAGGCCCGGGAGGCTAGCGCTAACAGATACGCAGTATTTT. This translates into CASRPGRLALTDTQYF.

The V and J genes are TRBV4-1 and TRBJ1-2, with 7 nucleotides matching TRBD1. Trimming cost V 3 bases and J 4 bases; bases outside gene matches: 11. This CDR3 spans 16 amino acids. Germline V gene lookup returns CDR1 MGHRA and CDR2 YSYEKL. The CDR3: CASSHGSTGWLYGYTF. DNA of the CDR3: TGCGCCAGCAGCCATGGTTCGACAGGGTGGCTCTATGGCTACACCTTC.

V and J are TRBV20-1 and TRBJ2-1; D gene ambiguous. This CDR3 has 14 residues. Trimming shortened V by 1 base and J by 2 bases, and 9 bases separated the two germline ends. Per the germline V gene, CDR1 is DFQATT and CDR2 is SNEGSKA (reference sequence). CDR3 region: CSARVNNPYNEQFF. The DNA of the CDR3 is TGCAGTGCTAGAGTGAACAACCCCTACAATGAGCAGTTCTTC.

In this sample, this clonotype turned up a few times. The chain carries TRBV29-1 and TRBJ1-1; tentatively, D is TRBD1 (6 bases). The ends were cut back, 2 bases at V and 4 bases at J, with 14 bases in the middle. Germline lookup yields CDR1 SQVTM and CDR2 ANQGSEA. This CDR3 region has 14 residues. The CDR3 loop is CSVEWGSRGTEAFF. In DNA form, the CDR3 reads TGCAGCGTTGAATGGGGATCCAGGGGCACTGAAGCTTTCTTT.

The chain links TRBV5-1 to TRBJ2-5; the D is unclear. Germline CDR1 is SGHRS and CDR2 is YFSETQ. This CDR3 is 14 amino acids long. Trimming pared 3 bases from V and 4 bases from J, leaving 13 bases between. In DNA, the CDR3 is TGCGCCAGCAGCTCTACTGCACGGTCAGAGACCCAGTACTTC. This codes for CASSSTARSETQYF. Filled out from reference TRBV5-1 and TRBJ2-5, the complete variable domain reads KAGVTQTPRYLIKTRGQQVTLSCSPISGHRSVSWYQQTPGQGLQFLFEYFSETQRNKGNFPGRFSGRQFSNSRSEMNVSTLELGDSALYLCASSSTARSETQYFGPGTRLLVL.

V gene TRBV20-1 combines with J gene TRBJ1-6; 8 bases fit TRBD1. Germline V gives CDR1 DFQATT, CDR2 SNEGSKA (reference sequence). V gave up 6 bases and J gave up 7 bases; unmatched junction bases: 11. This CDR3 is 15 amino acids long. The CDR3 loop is CSASRTGTGNSPLHF. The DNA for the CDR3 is TGCAGTGCGTCCCGTACCGGGACAGGAAATTCACCCCTCCACTTT.

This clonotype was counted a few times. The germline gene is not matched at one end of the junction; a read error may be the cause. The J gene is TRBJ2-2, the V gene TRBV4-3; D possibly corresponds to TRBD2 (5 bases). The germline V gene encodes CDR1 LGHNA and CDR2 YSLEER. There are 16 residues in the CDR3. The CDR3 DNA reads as TGCGCCAGCAGCCAAAGCTCTTACGGGAACAGCGGGGAGCTGTTTTTT. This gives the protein CASSQSSYGNSGELFF.

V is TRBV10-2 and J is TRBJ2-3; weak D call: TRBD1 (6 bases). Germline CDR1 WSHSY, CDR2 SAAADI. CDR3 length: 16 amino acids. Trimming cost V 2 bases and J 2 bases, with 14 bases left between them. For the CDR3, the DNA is TGCGCCAGCAGTGAGGCATACAGGGCCCTCACAGATACGCAGTATTTT. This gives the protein CASSEAYRALTDTQYF.

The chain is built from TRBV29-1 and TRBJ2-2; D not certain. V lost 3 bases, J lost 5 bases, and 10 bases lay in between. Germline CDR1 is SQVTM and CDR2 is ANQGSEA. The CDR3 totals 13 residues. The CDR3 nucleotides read TGCAGCGTTGAGGTCAGACAAACCGGGGAGCTGTTTTTT. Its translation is CSVEVRQTGELFF.

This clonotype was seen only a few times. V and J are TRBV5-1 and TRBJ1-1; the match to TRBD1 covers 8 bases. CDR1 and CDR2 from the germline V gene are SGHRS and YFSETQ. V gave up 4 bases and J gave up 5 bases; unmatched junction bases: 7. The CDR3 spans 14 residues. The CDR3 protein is CASSIRGRGTEAFF. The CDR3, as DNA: TGCGCCAGCAGCATCAGGGGGCGAGGAACTGAAGCTTTCTTT.

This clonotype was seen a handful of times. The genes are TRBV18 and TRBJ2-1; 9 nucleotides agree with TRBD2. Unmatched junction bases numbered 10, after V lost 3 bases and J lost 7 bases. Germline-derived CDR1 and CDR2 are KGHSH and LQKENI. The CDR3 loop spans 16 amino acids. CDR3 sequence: CASSPVGGRAMNEQFF. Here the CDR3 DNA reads TGTGCCAGCTCACCCGTCGGCGGGAGGGCCATGAATGAGCAGTTCTTC.